This passage covers 18 T cell receptor beta chains from one sample sequenced in a study of cytomegalovirus exposure and HLA in healthy donors. Method: immunoSEQ multiplex PCR; TCRdb's copy keeps in-frame clones and lacks some. The sample has about 56,000 clones; just over 90% are singletons. The sequencing input was PBMCs. These receptors all stem from a man younger than 30 in good health and CMV-seronegative.

V and J are TRBV28 and TRBJ2-6; D remains ambiguous. V was pared by 2 bases and J by 3 bases, with 2 bases between. In germline, CDR1 is MDHEN, CDR2 SYDVKM. The CDR3 covers 13 residues. The CDR3 sequence is CASSLRGANVLTF. The DNA of the CDR3 is TGTGCCAGCAGTTTACGTGGGGCCAACGTCCTGACTTTC.

The chain links TRBV2 to TRBJ2-3; D unresolved. The length of the CDR3 is 10 residues. CDR1 SNHLY and CDR2 FYNNEI come from the germline V gene. The germline V and J ends were trimmed by 6 bases and 6 bases, with 4 bases remaining between them. DNA for the CDR3: TGTGCCAGCAGGGAGGATACGCAGTATTTT. Protein sequence: CASREDTQYF.

The V call is TRBV19, the J call TRBJ2-5, with 10 positions matching TRBD2. Looked up from germline, CDR1 is LNHDA and CDR2 is SQIVND (reference sequence). The V gene end was trimmed by 5 bases and the J gene end by 4 bases; junction bases not matched to a gene: 10. This CDR3 region has 16 residues. DNA for the CDR3: TGTGCCAGTAGTCTGGTAGCGGGAGGAGGGCGAGAGACCCAGTACTTC. Its protein product is CASSLVAGGGRETQYF. Drawing the rest from reference TRBV19 and TRBJ2-5, the complete variable domain is DGGITQSPKYLFRKEGQNVTLSCEQNLNHDAMYWYRQDPGQGLRLIYYSQIVNDFQKGDIAEGYSVSREKKESFPLTVTSAQKNPTAFYLCASSLVAGGGRETQYFGPGTRLLVL.

The chain couples TRBV28 to TRBJ1-1; 12 positions agree with TRBD1. Looked up from germline, CDR1 is MDHEN and CDR2 is SYDVKM. The CDR3 length is 17 residues. With 6 bases clipped from V and 8 bases from J, the junction kept 16 bases outside the gene matches. CDR3 amino acids: CASRHRDRGLVRREAFF. The CDR3 region has the DNA TGTGCCAGCAGACATCGGGACAGGGGGCTGGTCAGGAGGGAAGCTTTCTTT.

The chain carries TRBV27 and TRBJ2-6; TRBD1 matches 7 bases. Germline V gives CDR1 MNHEY, CDR2 SMNVEV (reference sequence). This CDR3 has 17 residues. J gave up 0 bases and V 1 base, and 3 bases lay outside the gene matches. As DNA, the CDR3 is TGTGCCAGCAGTTTATGGGCAGGGGGCTCTGGGGCCAACGTCCTGACTTTC. This translates into CASSLWAGGSGANVLTF.

This chain joins TRBV20-1 and TRBJ1-1; the D is unclear. The CDR3 runs to 9 residues. The V end was cut by 3 bases, the J end by 8 bases, with 4 bases between. Germline V CDR1 and CDR2: DFQATT, SNEGSKA (reference sequence). The CDR3 nucleotides read TGCAGTGCTAGGGAGGAAGCTTTCTTT. Its protein product is CSAREEAFF.

A note on this clone: One end of the junction is discordant with germline, which a read error may explain. The genes are TRBV7-7 and TRBJ2-5; D is unresolved. The CDR3 is 16 amino acids. In germline, CDR1 is SSHAT, CDR2 FNYEAQ (reference sequence). The CDR3 sequence is CASSLGSSTDKETQYF. Written as DNA, the CDR3 is TGTGCTAGCAGCTTAGGTAGTAGTACAGATAAAGAGACCCAGTACTTC.

The chain has TRBV4-3 and TRBJ1-5; no definite D call. There are 14 residues in the CDR3. CDR1 is LGHNA, CDR2 YSLEER, per germline. V gave up 0 bases and J gave up 7 bases, with 10 bases separating them. The DNA for the CDR3 is TGCGCCAGCAGCCAAGAGAACGGGAGACAGCCCCAGCATTTT. Translating it yields CASSQENGRQPQHF.

The CDR3 here is CASSQDHQGVLFF. The CDR3 DNA reads as TGTGCCAGCAGCCAAGATCACCAGGGGGTCCTGTTTTTT. The V call is TRBV4-2, the J call TRBJ1-4; 7 bases align to TRBD1. CDR1 and CDR2 from the germline V gene are LGHNA and YNFKEQ. The CDR3 has 13 residues. Trimming cost V 0 bases and J 14 bases; bases outside gene matches: 6.

V and J are TRBV11-2 and TRBJ1-1; maybe TRBD1 (6 bases). Trimming stripped 1 base from V and 1 base from J, with 10 bases between. The CDR3 covers 15 residues. Germline V gene lookup returns CDR1 SGHAT and CDR2 FQNNGV. The CDR3 DNA reads TGTGCCAGCAGCTTAGGTGGGGGCGGGAACACTGAAGCTTTCTTT. This codes for CASSLGGGGNTEAFF.

This chain connects TRBV7-2 to TRBJ2-1; maybe TRBD2 (5 bases). Per germline, CDR1 SGHTA and CDR2 FQGNSA. The CDR3 length is 14 residues. Trimming shortened V by 3 bases and J by 9 bases, and 15 bases separated the two germline ends. CDR3 DNA: TGTGCCAGCAGCTTGAGCCTAAACGGGGTTGAGCAGTTCTTC. The encoded protein is CASSLSLNGVEQFF.

The V call is TRBV7-2, the J call TRBJ2-5, with 7 bases lining up with TRBD2. Germline-derived CDR1 and CDR2 are SGHTA and FQGNSA. The CDR3 totals 16 residues. J was trimmed by 1 base and V by 2 bases; bases with no gene match: 7. As DNA, the CDR3 is TGTGCCAGCAGCTTAACGGCTAGCGGAACCCAAGAGACCCAGTACTTC. Translated: CASSLTASGTQETQYF.

V is TRBV19 and J is TRBJ2-7; D gene ambiguous. This CDR3 has 14 amino acids. CDR1 is LNHDA, CDR2 SQIVND, per germline (reference sequence). Trimming stripped 4 bases from V and 5 bases from J, with 15 bases between. CDR3 region: CASSTFSGRHEQYF. The DNA of the CDR3 is TGTGCCAGTAGTACATTCTCGGGTCGACACGAGCAGTACTTC.

The chain carries TRBV10-3 and TRBJ2-2; 10 nucleotides agree with TRBD2. CDR3 length: 16 amino acids. Germline CDR1 is ENHRY and CDR2 is SYGVKD. J lost 2 bases, V lost 7 bases, and 7 bases had no gene match. The CDR3 loop is CAIMGLAGVNTGELFF. The CDR3 DNA is TGTGCCATCATGGGCCTAGCGGGAGTTAACACCGGGGAGCTGTTTTTT.

This chain links TRBV5-1 with TRBJ2-2; D might be TRBD1 (6 bases). The CDR3 sequence is 15 residues long. V was cut by 4 bases and J by 0 bases, with 10 bases left in between. Per germline, CDR1 SGHRS and CDR2 YFSETQ. DNA for the CDR3: TGCGCCAGCAGCACCCGGACAGCGAACACCGGGGAGCTGTTTTTT. Amino acids: CASSTRTANTGELFF.

This chain links TRBV5-4 with TRBJ2-7, with D maybe TRBD2 (6 bases). The germline gives CDR1 SGHNT, CDR2 YYREEE (reference sequence). The CDR3 is 13 residues long. Between the trimmed V and J ends, which lost 4 bases and 6 bases, there was a span of 14 bases. The CDR3 region has the DNA TGTGCCAGCAGCGACGGGACTGGGGGCGAGCAGTACTTC. Protein: CASSDGTGGEQYF.

This rearrangement joins TRBV10-1 to TRBJ2-5, with TRBD1 matching 8 bases. CDR1 WNHNN and CDR2 SYGVQD come from the germline V gene (reference sequence). V was clipped by 0 bases and J by 4 bases; unmatched bases: 10. The CDR3 length is 17 residues. The CDR3 nucleotides are TGCGCCAGCAGTGAGTCCAGCCCAGGGGGCAATGGAGAGACCCAGTACTTC. Amino acid sequence: CASSESSPGGNGETQYF.

V usage is TRBV11-3 and J usage is TRBJ2-1, with 11 bases identical to TRBD2. The germline V gene encodes CDR1 SGHNT and CDR2 YENEEA. The CDR3 runs 15 residues. V lost 4 bases and J lost 2; bases outside the gene matches: 1. This CDR3 reads CASSSTSGAYNEQFF. DNA of the CDR3: TGTGCCAGCAGCTCGACTAGCGGGGCCTACAATGAGCAGTTCTTC.